These T cell receptor beta chains were read from a single sample in a study of T cells in Graves' hyperthyroidism and ophthalmopathy. One entry per CDR3 protein, called by TCRdb with MiXCR from the multiplex PCR reads. The table shows hundreds of thousands of distinct CDR3 sequences, with about 15% occurring only once. Sample: blood. These receptors were collected from a young woman with Graves' hyperthyroidism. The conserved cysteine and the conserved F or W are not part of the CDR3 here.

v_call,j_call,cdr3_aa
TRBV18,TRBJ2-1,ASSPGSGRAGEQF
TRBV12-3/TRBV12-4,TRBJ1-2,ASSPPANYGYT
TRBV20-1,TRBJ1-5,SARDISQPQH
TRBV12-3/TRBV12-4,TRBJ2-2,ASSLSGSTNTGELS
TRBV3-1,TRBJ1-5,ASSQTGRGQPQH
TRBV10-3,TRBJ1-1,AISQEITEAF
TRBV28,TRBJ1-2,ASSLDGNYGYT
TRBV28,TRBJ1-1,ASSLQGWSSTEAF
TRBV6-1,TRBJ2-7,ASRGAPRSYEQY
TRBV12-3/TRBV12-4,TRBJ2-7,ASSLVSSGRAYEQY
TRBV7-9,TRBJ2-5,ASSSPGERRETQY
TRBV7-2,TRBJ2-1,ASSLQASGKRHNEQF
TRBV7-3,TRBJ2-7,ASSVDRAREQY
TRBV28,TRBJ1-2,ASSHRGSNYGYT
TRBV30,TRBJ2-3,AWSVREWDTQY
TRBV20-1,TRBJ1-5,SAALGQNNQPQH
TRBV3-1,TRBJ1-3,ASSQEGSGNTIY
TRBV18,TRBJ2-7,ASSQTLKTGTTYEQY
TRBV18,TRBJ2-7,ASRTVREGEQY
TRBV3-1,TRBJ2-7,ASRSPSGYEQY
TRBV20-1,TRBJ1-4,SARQGEKLF
TRBV11-2,TRBJ2-7,ASTPVAGTGNEQY
TRBV30,TRBJ2-3,AWSVGSGSADTQY
TRBV5-1,TRBJ1-4,ASSWREGSTEKLF
TRBV7-9,TRBJ2-3,ASSLLAGAGTDTQY
TRBV28,TRBJ2-7,ASSSSEQY
TRBV30,TRBJ2-1,AWSETSPGVDEQF